Detailed here is one T cell receptor (beta chain). Its antigen is not identified. The J segment lost 4 bases and the V segment lost 5 bases, leaving 12 bases of the junction unmatched. The CDR3 extends over 15 amino acids. Germline V gene data show CDR1 as SGHRS and CDR2 as YFSETQ. The data originate from a study of shared clonotypes between healthy human individuals. General study results and limits: Generation probability values for non-shared clonotypes were lower than those for clonotypes shared by all four donors.

Data came from immunoSEQ multiplex PCR; TCRdb stores just in-frame clones and leaves some out. Among hundreds of thousands of clones, roughly 95% were seen once, and the ten largest hold 0.11%. Only CD45RO-negative cells positively selected for CCR7 counted as naive CD8 cells, so terminally differentiated effector memory CD45RA+ cells were excluded. Sequencing input: naive CD8+ T cells sorted from blood. The chain is built from TRBV5-1 and TRBJ2-7; 7 bases align to TRBD1. This sequence was found in a woman aged 30 to 39 in good health. The CDR3 nucleotides read TGCGCCAGCAGGGGACAAGACAGGGTCCTGTACGAGCAGTACTTC. This sequence encodes CASRGQDRVLYEQYF.